Shown below are 18 T cell receptor beta chains from a single sample sequenced in a study of shared clonotypes between healthy human individuals. Sequenced by immunoSEQ multiplex PCR; TCRdb stores in-frame clones only, minus some. This table has around 1 million clones, around 80% appearing once. Sequencing was performed on memory CD4+ T cells sorted from blood. Subset defined: CD45RA-negative fraction. The receptors originated from a young man in good health.

This rearrangement joins TRBV10-3 to TRBJ2-1; D unresolved. V was cut by 3 bases and J by 5 bases, with 11 bases left in between. This CDR3 spans 14 amino acids. The germline CDR1 and CDR2 sequences are ENHRY and SYGVKD. CDR3 protein: CAISERVLNNEQFF. Here the CDR3 DNA reads TGTGCCATCAGTGAAAGGGTCCTCAACAATGAGCAGTTCTTC.

Details on this clone: The same CDR3 is also encoded by other DNA sequences in this sample. This chain links TRBV12-5 with TRBJ1-3; 8 nucleotides match TRBD1. The CDR3 contains 15 residues. The J segment lost 0 bases and the V segment lost 5 bases, leaving 3 bases of the junction unmatched. Looked up from germline, CDR1 is LGHNT and CDR2 is FRNRAP. This CDR3 reads CASGLGTGSGNTIYF. CDR3 bases: TGTGCTAGTGGTCTAGGGACAGGCTCTGGAAACACCATATATTTT.

This rearrangement joins TRBV2 to TRBJ1-4, with a tentative D call TRBD1 (5 bases). CDR1 and CDR2 from the germline V gene are SNHLY and FYNNEI. Trimming pared 8 bases from V and 6 bases from J, leaving 13 bases between. There are 13 residues in the CDR3. In nucleotides, the CDR3 is TGTGCCAGCCAACGGGGACGCTATGAAAAACTGTTTTTT. Translation: CASQRGRYEKLFF.

V gene TRBV27 combines with J gene TRBJ2-7, with 16 positions matching TRBD2. Germline CDR1 is MNHEY and CDR2 is SMNVEV (reference sequence). Trimming cost V 5 bases and J 2 bases; bases outside gene matches: 9. The CDR3 is 18 amino acids. CDR3: CASSPPWGTSGGAYEQYF. As DNA, the CDR3 is TGTGCCAGCAGTCCACCCTGGGGGACTAGCGGGGGGGCCTACGAGCAGTACTTC.

Comments on this clone: This same CDR3 is encoded by further DNA sequences in the sample. This chain uses TRBV5-6 with TRBJ1-2; 7 bases agree with TRBD1. The CDR3 consists of 13 residues. Germline V gene data show CDR1 as SGHDT and CDR2 as YYEEEE. V shed 0 bases and J 4 bases; nucleotides not matched to a gene: 0. CDR3 protein: CASSLDRGYGYTF. CDR3 in DNA: TGTGCCAGCAGCTTGGACAGGGGCTATGGCTACACCTTC.

The chain links TRBV2 to TRBJ2-3; 10 bases map to TRBD2. The CDR3 contains 15 residues. V was pared by 5 bases and J by 2 bases, with 4 bases of the junction left unmatched. Germline V CDR1 and CDR2: SNHLY, FYNNEI. The CDR3 nucleotides read TGTGCCAGCAGTAGGCTAGCGGGGGACACAGATACGCAGTATTTT. Protein sequence: CASSRLAGDTDTQYF.

The V call is TRBV5-8, the J call TRBJ1-1; 9 bases map to TRBD1. The CDR3 is 15 amino acids. The germline V gene encodes CDR1 SGHTS and CDR2 YDEGEE. The trim removed 0 bases at V and 5 bases at J, leaving 5 bases unmatched. The CDR3 here is CASSLEGQGRTEAFF. The DNA for the CDR3 is TGTGCCAGCAGCTTGGAGGGACAGGGAAGAACTGAAGCTTTCTTT. Complete variable domain (other parts from reference TRBV5-8 and TRBJ1-1): EAGVTQSPTHLIKTRGQQATLRCSPISGHTSVYWYQQALGLGLQFLLWYDEGEERNRGNFPPRFSGRQFPNYSSELNVNALELEDSALYLCASSLEGQGRTEAFFGQGTRLTVV.

This rearrangement joins TRBV25-1 to TRBJ2-1, with D uncertain. Germline V gene lookup returns CDR1 MGHDK and CDR2 SYGVNS. This CDR3 comprises 11 residues. Trimming pared 7 bases from V and 4 bases from J, leaving 5 bases between. CDR3 DNA: TGTGCCAGCAAAGGATACAATGAGCAGTTCTTC. Its translation: CASKGYNEQFF.

The chain has TRBV27 and TRBJ1-1, with D perhaps TRBD1 (5 bases). The CDR3 has 13 residues. Germline V gives CDR1 MNHEY, CDR2 SMNVEV (reference sequence). V shed 5 bases and J shed 7 bases, with 14 bases lying between them. The CDR3, as DNA: TGTGCCAGCAGTCCCCTCGGGGGATTTGAAGCTTTCTTT. Amino acid sequence: CASSPLGGFEAFF.

This chain uses TRBV5-6 with TRBJ2-7; TRBD1 agrees at 7 bases. V gave up 3 bases and J gave up 4 bases; unmatched junction bases: 7. Looked up from germline, CDR1 is SGHDT and CDR2 is YYEEEE. CDR3 size: 14 residues. CDR3 nucleotide sequence: TGTGCCAGCAGCTCACAGGGGAGAGGATACGAGCAGTACTTC. This gives the protein CASSSQGRGYEQYF.

This chain connects TRBV7-3 to TRBJ1-3, with unresolved D. The germline V gene encodes CDR1 SGHTA and CDR2 FQGTGA. Trimming left V 0 bases short and J 9 bases short, with 18 bases between. This CDR3 is built from 16 residues. The DNA of the CDR3 is TGTGCCAGCAGCTTAACTAGTTCGATTAGGGATTGCACCATATATTTT. Its protein product is CASSLTSSIRDCTIYF.

This chain joins TRBV2 and TRBJ2-3, with 12 bases matching TRBD2. J lost 5 bases, V lost 7 bases, and 13 bases had no gene match. The germline V gene encodes CDR1 SNHLY and CDR2 FYNNEI. There are 17 residues in the CDR3. The CDR3 loop reads CASTLSFGLAGLDTQYF. The CDR3 nucleotides are TGTGCCAGCACCCTTTCCTTCGGACTAGCGGGGCTAGATACGCAGTATTTT.

The DNA of the CDR3 is TGCGCCAGCAGCCCCCGCGCTAGCAACCGTGATGGCTACACCTTC. As protein: CASSPRASNRDGYTF. The chain employs TRBV5-1 and TRBJ1-2; D is unclear. V lost 4 bases and J lost 6, with 19 bases in between. The CDR3 extends over 15 amino acids. The germline CDR1 and CDR2 sequences are SGHRS and YFSETQ.

This clone was recorded a few times. The V and J genes are TRBV6-6 and TRBJ2-7; TRBD1 might be the D (5 bases). This CDR3 region has 15 residues. The V gene's germline CDR1 is MNHNY and CDR2 SVGAGI (reference sequence). V lost 6 bases to trimming and J lost 1 base, with 16 bases between them. The CDR3 coding sequence is TGTGCCAGCAGCGATAGACAGCACAGTTCCTACGAGCAGTACTTC. Its protein product is CASSDRQHSSYEQYF.

Points on this clone: This specimen includes other DNA sequences encoding the same CDR3. The chain has TRBV6-1 and TRBJ1-1, with D tentatively TRBD1 (5 bases). This CDR3 contains 13 residues. Between the trimmed V and J ends, which lost 8 bases and 0 bases, there was a span of 10 bases. Germline V CDR1 and CDR2: MNHNS, SASEGT. In nucleotides, the CDR3 is TGTGCCAGCGGCGGGACCCTGAACACTGAAGCTTTCTTT. Its protein product is CASGGTLNTEAFF.

This chain uses TRBV18 with TRBJ2-5; 7 nucleotides match TRBD1. V shed 3 bases, J shed 3 bases, and the junction held 19 bases outside the gene matches. The CDR3 runs 19 residues. The V gene's germline CDR1 is KGHSH and CDR2 LQKENI. The CDR3 coding sequence is TGTGCCAGCTCACCCCCCCGACTCGTCCGGGACAGTGCAGAAGAGACCCAGTACTTC. Its translation: CASSPPRLVRDSAEETQYF.

This chain joins TRBV5-4 and TRBJ2-6; D is possibly TRBD1 or TRBD2 (6 bases each). This CDR3 has 16 amino acids. From germline, CDR1 is SGHNT and CDR2 YYREEE (reference sequence). Deletions cut 0 bases from V and 3 bases from J, with 10 bases between. The CDR3 spells CASSLGRGGGANVLTF. CDR3 coding DNA: TGTGCCAGCAGCTTGGGCAGGGGAGGTGGGGCCAACGTCCTGACTTTC. The full variable domain, completed using reference TRBV5-4 and TRBJ2-6, is ETGVTQSPTHLIKTRGQQVTLRCSSQSGHNTVSWYQQALGQGPQFIFQYYREEENGRGNFPPRFSGLQFPNYSSELNVNALELDDSALYLCASSLGRGGGANVLTFGAGSRLTVL.

This clone occurred many times. The rearrangement links TRBV6-1 to TRBJ2-1; D ambiguous. Germline V gene lookup returns CDR1 MNHNS and CDR2 SASEGT. Trimming cost V 3 bases and J 7 bases, with 10 bases left between them. The CDR3 loop spans 13 amino acids. CDR3 in DNA: TGTGCCAGCAGTGAGCAGCCCAGGAATGAGCAGTTCTTC. It is translated as CASSEQPRNEQFF.